Listed below are T cell receptor beta chains from one sample, sequenced in a study of blood T cell repertoires in COVID-19. This table comes from immunoSEQ multiplex PCR, and its TCRdb copy is limited to in-frame clones, with some not included. Among 20,000 to 25,000 clones listed, under 90% were seen once. Sequencing was performed on peripheral blood. These receptors all stem from a woman aged 80 or older with acute or convalescent COVID-19. The CDR3 runs from the conserved cysteine through the conserved F or W. A D gene is named only where the DNA matches it firmly. Only part of the rows carry a size: once, few, many, or a class if the clone is expanded.

size: -
J: TRBJ1-2
V: TRBV12-5
D: -
DNA: TGTGCTAGTGGTTTCTCTTCCGAAGGGGGTAACTATGGCTACACCTTC
CDR3: CASGFSSEGGNYGYTF

size: -
J: TRBJ1-1
V: TRBV7-2
D: -
DNA: TGTGCCAGCAGCGGACACAAATACACTGAAGCTTTCTTT
CDR3: CASSGHKYTEAFF

size: few
J: TRBJ2-1
V: TRBV15
D: TRBD1
DNA: TGTGCCACCAGCAGAGATAGGGGACAGGTCTACAATGAGCAGTTCTTC
CDR3: CATSRDRGQVYNEQFF

size: -
J: TRBJ2-7
V: TRBV12-5
D: -
DNA: TGTGCTAGTGGCCCCGGACAGCCCCGGTCTCCCGAGCAGTACTTC
CDR3: CASGPGQPRSPEQYF

size: -
J: TRBJ1-2
V: TRBV7-2
D: TRBD1
DNA: TGTGCCAGCAGCCCCCGGACAGGGGGAGGCTCTGGCTACACCTTC
CDR3: CASSPRTGGGSGYTF

size: -
J: TRBJ2-2
V: TRBV2
D: TRBD1
DNA: TGTGCCAGCAGGACCGACAGGGTGGCTGCCGGGGAGCTGTTTTTT
CDR3: CASRTDRVAAGELFF

size: -
J: TRBJ2-2
V: TRBV6-5
D: -
DNA: TGTGCCAGCAGCCCCCTTCTCGGGGAGCTGTTTTTT
CDR3: CASSPLLGELFF

size: once
J: TRBJ2-3
V: TRBV7-2
D: TRBD1
DNA: TGTGCCAGCAGCTCGGGACAGGTGGATACGCAGTATTTT
CDR3: CASSSGQVDTQYF

size: -
J: TRBJ2-7
V: TRBV25-1
D: -
DNA: TGTGCCAGCAGTGTCCAGGGCTACGAGCAGTACTTC
CDR3: CASSVQGYEQYF

size: -
J: TRBJ2-1
V: TRBV5-5
D: -
DNA: TGTGCCAGCAGCCCTGATGGGGGGATACACAATGAGCAGTTCTTC
CDR3: CASSPDGGIHNEQFF

size: -
J: TRBJ2-3
V: TRBV6-6
D: TRBD2
DNA: TGTGCCAGCAGGCCCCAACTAGCGGGGGGCACAGATACGCAGTATTTT
CDR3: CASRPQLAGGTDTQYF

size: -
J: TRBJ2-3
V: TRBV15
D: TRBD2
DNA: TGTGCCACCAGCAGAAGTAGCGGGAGGGCAGATACGCAGTATTTT
CDR3: CATSRSSGRADTQYF

size: -
J: TRBJ1-1
V: TRBV4-3
D: -
DNA: TGCGCCAGCAGCCGCGAGGGAGTGAACACTGAAGCTTTCTTT
CDR3: CASSREGVNTEAFF

size: -
J: TRBJ2-1
V: TRBV9
D: TRBD2
DNA: TGTGCCAGCAGCCCTACCGGGACTAGCGGGAGGGGGGAGCAGTTCTTC
CDR3: CASSPTGTSGRGEQFF

size: -
J: TRBJ2-5
V: TRBV18
D: TRBD2
DNA: TGTGCCAGCTCACCACCGAGCCCGACTAGCGGGAGTAGGGAGACCCAGTACTTC
CDR3: CASSPPSPTSGSRETQYF

size: -
J: TRBJ2-2
V: TRBV19
D: -
DNA: TGTGCCAGTAGTTCCGGACAAAGGACCGGGGAGCTGTTTTTT
CDR3: CASSSGQRTGELFF

size: -
J: TRBJ2-7
V: TRBV19
D: -
DNA: TGTGCCAGTAGTGCCCGGCGACTCCGGTCCACCGAGCAGTACTTC
CDR3: CASSARRLRSTEQYF

size: -
J: TRBJ2-7
V: TRBV27
D: -
DNA: TGTGCCAGCACCCTAAGGGGTCTCAGCTCCTACGAGCAGTACTTC
CDR3: CASTLRGLSSYEQYF

size: -
J: TRBJ1-5
V: TRBV7-6
D: TRBD1
DNA: TGTGCCAGCAGCTTAGTAGCCCTCACCGGGACAGGGTCCAATCAGCCCCAGCATTTT
CDR3: CASSLVALTGTGSNQPQHF

size: -
J: TRBJ2-3
V: TRBV6-2/TRBV6-3
D: TRBD2
DNA: TGTGCCAGCAGTTCTAGCGGGACCACAGATACGCAGTATTTT
CDR3: CASSSSGTTDTQYF

size: -
J: TRBJ2-7
V: TRBV21-1
D: -
DNA: TGTGCCAGCAGCAAAGGGGGGACCGCCGTACTAGCGGGTGCCTACGAGCAGTACTTC
CDR3: CASSKGGTAVLAGAYEQYF

size: -
J: TRBJ2-3
V: TRBV5-1
D: TRBD1
DNA: TGCGCCAGCAGCTTAGGGACAGGGGGGAGCGGCACGCAGTATTTT
CDR3: CASSLGTGGSGTQYF

size: -
J: TRBJ2-3
V: TRBV5-6
D: TRBD1
DNA: TGTGCCAGCAGCCACCAGACAGGGTCGTCAGATACGCAGTATTTT
CDR3: CASSHQTGSSDTQYF

size: once
J: TRBJ1-5
V: TRBV6-2/TRBV6-3
D: TRBD1
DNA: TGTGCCAGCAGTTACGGGAACAGGGGGCTGGGTCAGCCCCAGCATTTT
CDR3: CASSYGNRGLGQPQHF

size: once
J: TRBJ2-2
V: TRBV6-2/TRBV6-3
D: -
DNA: TGTGCCAGCAGCCGCACTTTAGAGGCCGGGGAGCTGTTTTTT
CDR3: CASSRTLEAGELFF

size: -
J: TRBJ2-1
V: TRBV9
D: -
DNA: TGTGCCAGCAGCCTCCCCCCGCGAATGGAAAAGGGGAATCGCAATGAGCAGTTCTTC
CDR3: CASSLPPRMEKGNRNEQFF

size: -
J: TRBJ1-4
V: TRBV27
D: TRBD1
DNA: TGTGCCAGCAGGCCGATGCTTCCGGGACAGGGAACCTATGAAAAACTGTTTTTT
CDR3: CASRPMLPGQGTYEKLFF

size: -
J: TRBJ1-4
V: TRBV2
D: -
DNA: TGTGCCAGCAGCTACCTAACGTTGAATGAAAAACTGTTTTTT
CDR3: CASSYLTLNEKLFF

size: -
J: TRBJ1-2
V: TRBV3-1/TRBV3-2
D: TRBD1
DNA: TGTGCCAGCAGCCCGGGACAGGGGGCGTATGGCTACACCTTC
CDR3: CASSPGQGAYGYTF

size: -
J: TRBJ2-5
V: TRBV4-1
D: TRBD1
DNA: TGCGCCAGCAGCCGGGGACAGATACAAGAGACCCAGTACTTC
CDR3: CASSRGQIQETQYF

size: -
J: TRBJ2-1
V: TRBV5-1
D: -
DNA: TGCGCCAGCAGCTTGGGAGGGACAAACTACAATGAGCAGTTCTTC
CDR3: CASSLGGTNYNEQFF

size: -
J: TRBJ1-1
V: TRBV7-6
D: -
DNA: TGTGCCAGCAGCTTAATCACGGTCGGGGACTCTGAAGCTTTCTTT
CDR3: CASSLITVGDSEAFF

size: -
J: TRBJ1-5
V: TRBV6-2/TRBV6-3
D: -
DNA: TGTGCCAGCAGCCCACAGCTCGTGGAGGCTCAGCCCCAGCATTTT
CDR3: CASSPQLVEAQPQHF